The TCR beta chain described here comes from a study of cytotoxic CD8 clonotypes in ibrutinib-treated CLL. Broader study findings: Circulating CD8+ T-cell counts were tracked by baseline clonality, which exceeded that of age-matched healthy donors. The public clonotypes identified were infrequent and showed contraction or stability on treatment. Clonality was elevated at ibrutinib response and had returned toward baseline at progression.

Germline lookup yields CDR1 SQVTM and CDR2 ANQGSEA. This CDR3 has 11 residues. The V and J ends lost 4 bases and 6 bases respectively, with 6 bases between them. This table comes from immunoSEQ multiplex PCR, and its TCRdb copy is limited to in-frame clones, with some not included. The table shows around 330,000 clones, with approximately 67% occurring only once. This clone was counted between two and nine times. Its antigen is as yet unknown. The input for sequencing was PBMCs, taken after 36 months of ibrutinib treatment. The chain carries TRBV29-1 and TRBJ2-2; D not resolved. The receptor was isolated from a human donor with chronic lymphocytic leukemia. The CDR3 coding sequence is TGCAGCGTTGCTATTCCCGGGGAGCTGTTTTTT. It codes for CSVAIPGELFF.